Listed below are T cell receptor beta chains from one sample, sequenced in a study of cytomegalovirus exposure and HLA in healthy donors. Assay used: immunoSEQ multiplex PCR; TCRdb lists only in-frame clones, some missing. This sample has some 150,000 clones, with approximately 85% found just once. Sequencing was performed on PBMCs. The receptors derive from a man aged 45 to 65 in good health and CMV-seropositive. Each CDR3 is given with its conserved first and last residue. The D gene is left open where the match is weak. Expanded clones are given a class, and other clones once, few, many or no size at all.

CDR3 DNA	CDR3 protein	V gene	J gene	D gene	clone size
TGTGCCAGCAGCGTATATAGAAGCAATCAGCCCCAGCATTTT	CASSVYRSNQPQHF	TRBV5-5	TRBJ1-5	NA	NA
TGTGCCAGCAGTTACTCGGAGGCCTCGAGGGACACTGAAGCTTTCTTT	CASSYSEASRDTEAFF	TRBV6-5	TRBJ1-1	NA	once
TGTGCCAGCAGTTCTCCCGGGAGTGAAGAGATATACGAGCAGTACTTC	CASSSPGSEEIYEQYF	TRBV6-6	TRBJ2-7	NA	NA
TGTGCCAGCAGACAGGGCAATGAGCAGTTCTTC	CASRQGNEQFF	TRBV2	TRBJ2-1	NA	NA
TGCAGCGTTGCCCTGACTAGTCGGTACGAGCAGTACTTC	CSVALTSRYEQYF	TRBV29-1	TRBJ2-7	NA	few
TGTGCCAGCAAGCGGAATAGCAATCAGCCCCAGCATTTT	CASKRNSNQPQHF	TRBV2	TRBJ1-5	NA	NA
TGTGCCAGCAGTAGGGGCAATGAGCAGTTCTTC	CASSRGNEQFF	TRBV6-5	TRBJ2-1	NA	NA
TGTGCCAGCAGTTTATTAGTGAACACTGAAGCTTTCTTT	CASSLLVNTEAFF	TRBV28	TRBJ1-1	NA	many
TGTGCCAGCAGCCCCGACGGGGGGCACGGCACTGAAGCTTTCTTT	CASSPDGGHGTEAFF	TRBV7-2	TRBJ1-1	NA	NA
TGTGCCACCTACCGGGACAGGGGACGATATCTTCACTACGAGCAGTACTTC	CATYRDRGRYLHYEQYF	TRBV28	TRBJ2-7	TRBD1	NA
TGCGCCAGCAGCTTGCTGTCAGGGTCACTTGGGGCCAACGTCCTGACTTTC	CASSLLSGSLGANVLTF	TRBV5-1	TRBJ2-6	NA	NA
TGTGCCAGCAGTGCTACCGGGGGAGGATGGACTGAAGCTTTCTTT	CASSATGGGWTEAFF	TRBV6-4	TRBJ1-1	NA	NA
TGTGCCAGCAGCTCAAAGGGGACCGGGGAGCTGTTTTTT	CASSSKGTGELFF	TRBV7-3	TRBJ2-2	NA	once
TGTGCCAGCAGCTTAGATCCTAGCGGGAGCTACGAGCAGTACTTC	CASSLDPSGSYEQYF	TRBV7-9	TRBJ2-7	TRBD2	NA
TGTGCCAGCAGTTTATCGGCGGGCGGCGGCTACACCTTC	CASSLSAGGGYTF	TRBV25-1	TRBJ1-2	NA	NA
TGTGCCATCAGTCGGGACTTGAAACGACACACAGATACGCAGTATTTT	CAISRDLKRHTDTQYF	TRBV10-3	TRBJ2-3	NA	NA
TGTGCCAGCAGGACCCCCGGCGGCCGAGATGAGCAGTTCTTC	CASRTPGGRDEQFF	TRBV6-6	TRBJ2-1	NA	NA
TGCGCCAGCAGCTTGGCGCGAGGGGGCACTGAAGCTTTCTTT	CASSLARGGTEAFF	TRBV5-1	TRBJ1-1	NA	NA
TGTGCCAGCAGTTTACCGGGACAGGGTGTAGATACGCAGTATTTT	CASSLPGQGVDTQYF	TRBV5-8	TRBJ2-3	TRBD1	NA
TGTGCCAGCTCCCACAGCAGGGGTGTTTCCTACAATGAGCAGTTCTTC	CASSHSRGVSYNEQFF	TRBV18	TRBJ2-1	NA	NA
TGCGCCAGCAGCTTGGCCAGGGCGGACTACGAGCAGTACTTC	CASSLARADYEQYF	TRBV5-1	TRBJ2-7	NA	NA
TGTGCCAGCAGCGCGGTCGGGGCTAACTATGGCTACACCTTC	CASSAVGANYGYTF	TRBV7-2	TRBJ1-2	NA	NA
TGTGCCAGTAGTCCGACGGACAGGGCCTACGAGCAGTACTTC	CASSPTDRAYEQYF	TRBV19	TRBJ2-7	TRBD1	NA
TGTGCCAGTAGTCCACTCCTGGGACAGGCGAACACTGAAGCTTTCTTT	CASSPLLGQANTEAFF	TRBV19	TRBJ1-1	TRBD1	NA
TGCGCCAGCAGCCAAGTGGGGGCGCTCAATGAGCAGTTCTTC	CASSQVGALNEQFF	TRBV4-3	TRBJ2-1	NA	NA
TGTGCCAGCAGCAAACCGGGACTAGCGGGATTACCATCCGAGCAGTACTTC	CASSKPGLAGLPSEQYF	TRBV21-1	TRBJ2-7	NA	NA
TGTGCCAGCAGCTTAGTCTTGGGGACAGGGTCATCCGGGGAGCTGTTTTTT	CASSLVLGTGSSGELFF	TRBV11-3	TRBJ2-2	TRBD1	NA
TGTGCCAGCAGCCTACCCAGTAGCGGGAGGAACGAGCAGTACTTC	CASSLPSSGRNEQYF	TRBV7-3	TRBJ2-7	TRBD2	NA
TGTGCAAGTCGCTCCTACAGGGTGACCTACGAGCAGTACTTC	CASRSYRVTYEQYF	TRBV12-2	TRBJ2-7	NA	few
TGTGCCAGTAGTATCTCCGACAGGGTTCGTGGCTACACCTTC	CASSISDRVRGYTF	TRBV19	TRBJ1-2	TRBD1	NA
TGTGCCAGCAGTTACGGGCCTAGCGGCACCGGGGAGCTGTTTTTT	CASSYGPSGTGELFF	TRBV6-6	TRBJ2-2	TRBD2	once
TGTGCCAGCAGTGTGGGGGCAGGCGAAGCTTTCTTT	CASSVGAGEAFF	TRBV2	TRBJ1-1	NA	few
TGTGCTAGCAGTAGAGCGGGGGGGGCGAACACCGGGGAGCTGTTTTTT	CASSRAGGANTGELFF	TRBV7-7	TRBJ2-2	TRBD2	NA
TGCGCCAGCAGCCAAGATAGTTTGCATGAGCAGTTCTTC	CASSQDSLHEQFF	TRBV4-1	TRBJ2-1	NA	NA
TGTGCCAGTAGTATAGGCTTCCTAGGCTACAATGAGCAGTTCTTC	CASSIGFLGYNEQFF	TRBV19	TRBJ2-1	NA	NA
TGTGCCAGCAGTTTTCCAGGGCCCAATGAAAAACTGTTTTTT	CASSFPGPNEKLFF	TRBV6-6	TRBJ1-4	NA	NA
TGTGCCAGCAGCGTAGGTCTAGCGGGAGAGTACGAGCAGTACTTC	CASSVGLAGEYEQYF	TRBV9	TRBJ2-7	TRBD2	NA
TGTGCCAGCAGTTTAATGGGGGCCCCTGAAGCTTTCTTT	CASSLMGAPEAFF	TRBV28	TRBJ1-1	NA	once
TGTGCCAGCAGCCCTAGCGGGGAACTAGCCAAAAACATTCAGTACTTC	CASSPSGELAKNIQYF	TRBV7-2	TRBJ2-4	TRBD2	few
TGTGCCAGCAGTTTTGTTCAGGGTTATAACACTGAAGCTTTCTTT	CASSFVQGYNTEAFF	TRBV28	TRBJ1-1	NA	NA
TGTGCCAGCAGCCAAGATTTAAACCGAGTAGATACGCAGTATTTT	CASSQDLNRVDTQYF	TRBV4-2	TRBJ2-3	NA	NA
TGTGCCAGCACCCCGGTCTTCGCCTCCTACGAGCAGTACTTC	CASTPVFASYEQYF	TRBV7-9	TRBJ2-7	NA	NA
TGTGCCAGCAGGGGGACTAGCGGACCCCAGAGAGATGAGCAGTTCTTC	CASRGTSGPQRDEQFF	TRBV2	TRBJ2-1	TRBD2	NA
TGTGCCAGCAGCTTAGGGGACAGGGAGAGACAAGAGACCCAGTACTTC	CASSLGDRERQETQYF	TRBV7-6	TRBJ2-5	TRBD1	NA
TGTGCCTGGACGGGGGGTTGGAACACTGAAGCTTTCTTT	CAWTGGWNTEAFF	TRBV30	TRBJ1-1	NA	NA
TGTGCCAGCAGTTTTCGGACACAGAACTATGGCTACACCTTC	CASSFRTQNYGYTF	TRBV27	TRBJ1-2	NA	NA
TGTGCCAGCAGCTTTTTTGGGACAGGGAACTATGGCTACACCTTC	CASSFFGTGNYGYTF	TRBV7-9	TRBJ1-2	TRBD1	NA
TGTGCCAGCAGCCTCCGGACAGGGGGGGCAAGGAGCGGCAATCAGCCCCAGCATTTT	CASSLRTGGARSGNQPQHF	TRBV5-4	TRBJ1-5	TRBD1	once